A single sample gave rise to the 27 T cell receptor beta chains below, sequenced in a study of human T cells and chemical hapten exposure. This sample's time point: healthy volunteer bleed at 2 weeks. Total RNA was isolated from unfractionated whole blood. TCRdb reprocessed the RACE reads with MiXCR, giving one entry per CDR3 protein. The data show about 45,000 distinct CDR3 sequences, with about 4.5% seen just once and roughly 1.6% held by the top ten. The sequenced material came from whole blood. All receptors come from a female donor in good health. Some clones in this sample may be carry-over from other donors' samples.

In this sample, this clonotype turned up many times. V and J are TRBV29-1 and TRBJ1-2, with 9 bases lining up with TRBD1. Germline V gene data show CDR1 as SQVTM and CDR2 as ANQGSEA. Trimming removed 4 bases from V and 5 bases from J; junction bases left unmatched: 5. This CDR3 is built from 13 residues. CDR3 residues: CSVGQGVNYGYTF. Written as DNA, the CDR3 is TGCAGCGTTGGACAGGGGGTGAATTATGGCTACACCTTC.

The chain couples TRBV10-3 to TRBJ2-3, with D tentatively TRBD1 or TRBD2 (5 bases each). V was trimmed by 8 bases and J by 4 bases, leaving 19 bases between them. Looked up from germline, CDR1 is ENHRY and CDR2 is SYGVKD. CDR3 size: 15 residues. The CDR3 sequence is CAIGGGGTGSDTQYF. The CDR3 nucleotides are TGTGCCATCGGTGGGGGTGGTACTGGGTCAGATACGCAGTATTTT.

This clonotype came up many times. The rearrangement uses TRBV2 and TRBJ1-6; TRBD1 aligns across 7 bases. Germline trimming cut 6 bases from V and 4 bases from J; bases unmatched to any gene: 9. This CDR3 contains 16 residues. Germline V lookup: CDR1 SNHLY, CDR2 FYNNEI. For the CDR3, the DNA is TGTGCCAGCAGCGGGACCCCGGGACAGTATAATTCACCCCTCCACTTT. As protein: CASSGTPGQYNSPLHF.

The gene calls are TRBV7-9 and TRBJ2-7; possibly TRBD1 for D (5 bases). The germline gives CDR1 SEHNR, CDR2 FQNEAQ (reference sequence). The CDR3 consists of 14 residues. V was trimmed by 1 base and J by 7 bases, leaving 14 bases between them. The CDR3 spells CASSLVPGFGEQYF. As DNA, the CDR3 is TGTGCCAGCAGCTTAGTTCCAGGGTTCGGGGAGCAGTACTTC.

This clonotype occurred many times. The J gene is TRBJ2-7, the V gene TRBV6-9, with D unresolved. The V and J ends lost 6 bases and 3 bases respectively, with 6 bases between them. In germline, CDR1 is MNHGY, CDR2 SVAAGI. This CDR3 is 11 amino acids long. CDR3 region: CASRVNYEQYF. The CDR3 region has the DNA TGTGCCAGCAGAGTAAACTACGAGCAGTACTTC.

This clonotype was counted many times. This chain links TRBV18 with TRBJ1-3; D uncertain. Looked up from germline, CDR1 is KGHSH and CDR2 is LQKENI. The CDR3 runs 13 residues. The V and J ends lost 3 bases and 9 bases respectively, with 12 bases between them. CDR3 coding DNA: TGTGCCAGCTCACCCCCGTCCCTCAGCACCATATATTTT. It translates to CASSPPSLSTIYF. The whole variable domain, remainder taken from reference TRBV18 and TRBJ1-3, is NAGVMQNPRHLVRRRGQEARLRCSPMKGHSHVYWYRQLPEEGLKFMVYLQKENIIDESGMPKERFSAEFPKEGPSILRIQQVVRGDSAAYFCASSPPSLSTIYFGEGSWLTVV.

This clonotype was counted many times. CDR3 region: CASSYPTGGFEQPQHF. In DNA form, the CDR3 reads TGTGCCAGCAGTTACCCCACAGGGGGCTTCGAACAGCCCCAGCATTTT. The V gene is TRBV6-2 or TRBV6-3, the J gene TRBJ1-5; 9 bases fit TRBD1. Germline V lookup: CDR1 MNHEY, CDR2 SVGEGT. The CDR3 sequence is 16 residues long. The ends lost 2 bases at V and 7 bases at J; junction bases unmatched: 9.

A note on this clonotype: Being one base from a much bigger clone, this may be a read error. The chain recombines TRBV3-1 with TRBJ1-5; a weak D match, TRBD1 (5 bases). Germline V CDR1 and CDR2: LGHDT, YNNKEL (reference sequence). The CDR3 runs to 15 residues. Between the trimmed V and J ends, which lost 1 base and 4 bases, there was a span of 11 bases. CDR3 sequence reads: CASSQGGARNQPQHF. CDR3 DNA sequence: TGTGCCAGCAGCCAAGGAGGGGCTAGAAATCAGCCCCAGCATTTT.

This clonotype was detected many times. This sequence joins TRBV9 and TRBJ2-2; 7 nucleotides match TRBD1. V trimming: 4 bases; J trimming: 9 bases; junction bases outside the gene matches: 12. The CDR3 extends over 15 amino acids. The germline CDR1 and CDR2 sequences are SGDLS and YYNGEE. In nucleotides, the CDR3 is TGTGCCAGCAGCCCCTCAACAGGGGACCTCCGGGAGCTGTTTTTT. Translated, it gives CASSPSTGDLRELFF.

This clonotype was counted many times. The chain recombines TRBV7-9 with TRBJ1-2; D gene ambiguous. CDR1 and CDR2 from the germline V gene are SEHNR and FQNEAQ (reference sequence). The CDR3 consists of 12 residues. The V gene lost 2 bases and the J gene lost 6 bases, with 7 bases spanning the gap. The CDR3 DNA reads TGTGCCAGCAGCTTATCAGGAAATGGCTACACCTTC. Translating gives CASSLSGNGYTF.

The sample holds many counts of this clonotype. This sequence joins TRBV12-3 or TRBV12-4 and TRBJ1-5; 8 bases match TRBD1. The CDR3 runs 15 residues. V trimming: 5 bases; J trimming: 6 bases; junction bases outside the gene matches: 9. The DNA for the CDR3 is TGTGCCAGCAGTAGCGGACAGGGTTGGGGTCAGCCCCAGCATTTT. The encoded protein is CASSSGQGWGQPQHF.

This clonotype was recorded at least ten times. This chain joins TRBV9 and TRBJ1-2; D call uncertain. The V gene's germline CDR1 is SGDLS and CDR2 YYNGEE. The CDR3 has 14 amino acids. Trimming took 5 bases from V and 0 from J, leaving 11 bases between them. This chain's CDR3 is CASSYATANYGYTF. The CDR3 coding sequence is TGTGCCAGCAGTTACGCAACAGCTAACTATGGCTACACCTTC.

This clonotype was recorded many times. This chain uses TRBV10-3 with TRBJ1-5, with 7 bases lining up with TRBD1. Germline V CDR1 and CDR2: ENHRY, SYGVKD. Trimming took 10 bases from V and 0 from J; bases not matched to a gene: 6. The CDR3 is 14 residues long. The CDR3 nucleotides are TGTGCCAGCCACAGGGGTGATAGCAATCAGCCCCAGCATTTT. Translation gives CASHRGDSNQPQHF.

This clonotype was found many times. The chain employs TRBV6-4 and TRBJ1-1; TRBD1 aligns across 8 bases. This CDR3 contains 14 residues. The trim removed 4 bases at V and 6 bases at J, leaving 7 bases unmatched. Per germline, CDR1 MRHNA and CDR2 SNTAGT. The CDR3 loop is CASSAGQGLSEAFF. The DNA of the CDR3 is TGTGCCAGCAGTGCCGGACAGGGTTTATCTGAAGCTTTCTTT.

This clonotype came up many times. V gene TRBV2 combines with J gene TRBJ1-1; possible D gene TRBD1, 5 bases. Trimming pared 8 bases from V and 11 bases from J, leaving 24 bases between. Germline-derived CDR1 and CDR2 are SNHLY and FYNNEI. The CDR3 covers 14 residues. The DNA for the CDR3 is TGTGCCAGCCGCGGAGGGGCCCTCCCGTTTGGGGCTTTCTTT. This encodes CASRGGALPFGAFF.

The CDR3 nucleotides are TGTGCCAGCTCCCCCGGACGCGATACGCAGTATTTT. This translates into CASSPGRDTQYF. The chain employs TRBV18 and TRBJ2-3, with D uncertain. V lost 6 bases and J 6 bases, leaving 10 bases between the germline ends. CDR3 length equals 12 residues. Germline CDR1 is KGHSH and CDR2 is LQKENI.

There are many counts of this clonotype. CDR3 sequence (DNA): TGCGCCAGCAGAACCCAAGGGGTTAATGAAAAACTGTTTTTT. Protein sequence: CASRTQGVNEKLFF. V and J are TRBV5-1 and TRBJ1-4, with D possibly matching TRBD1 (5 bases). CDR1 is SGHRS, CDR2 YFSETQ, per germline. The CDR3 consists of 14 residues. The V end lost 5 bases, the J end lost 4 bases, and 12 bases lay between the germline ends.

In this sample, this clonotype turned up many times. The chain couples TRBV5-6 to TRBJ2-3, with no clear D. Germline CDR1 is SGHDT and CDR2 is YYEEEE. V gave up 0 bases and J gave up 3 bases, with 5 bases separating them. This CDR3 has 13 amino acids. The chain's CDR3 is CASSLAMTDTQYF. The DNA of the CDR3 is TGTGCCAGCAGCTTGGCCATGACAGATACGCAGTATTTT.

This clonotype was observed at least ten times. The rearrangement joins TRBV6-6 to TRBJ2-3, with TRBD2 identical over 14 bases. This CDR3 comprises 19 residues. Germline lookup yields CDR1 MNHNY and CDR2 SVGAGI (reference sequence). V was pared by 4 bases and J by 4 bases, with 13 bases of the junction left unmatched. CDR3 in DNA: TGTGCCAGCAGTTTTTCTATCGGACTAGCGGGGGGCCCCGCAGATACGCAGTATTTT. This translates into CASSFSIGLAGGPADTQYF.

This clonotype was observed many times. The chain combines TRBV20-1 with TRBJ2-3, with TRBD2 matching 12 bases. The CDR3 length is 16 residues. The germline V gene encodes CDR1 DFQATT and CDR2 SNEGSKA (reference sequence). J was trimmed by 6 bases and V by 3 bases; bases with no gene match: 10. The CDR3 spells CSASPGGLAGFDTQYF. The CDR3, as DNA: TGCAGTGCTAGTCCGGGCGGACTAGCGGGATTCGATACGCAGTATTTT.

At least ten counts were recorded for this clonotype. In DNA form, the CDR3 reads TGTGCCAGCAGGGACAGAGAGTCCTTCATGAACACTGAAGCTTTCTTT. Translated, it gives CASRDRESFMNTEAFF. The genes are TRBV7-8 and TRBJ1-1; a possible D gene is TRBD1 (6 bases). CDR1 SGHVS and CDR2 FQNEAQ come from the germline V gene. This CDR3 comprises 16 residues. Deletions cut 6 bases from V and 0 bases from J, with 17 bases between.

The table lists this clonotype with many counts. The chain has TRBV9 and TRBJ1-6; TRBD1 is a possible D gene (5 bases). This CDR3 has 14 amino acids. Germline V gives CDR1 SGDLS, CDR2 YYNGEE. The ends were cut back, 0 bases at V and 9 bases at J, with 10 bases in the middle. The CDR3 nucleotides read TGTGCCAGCAGCGTAGAATGGGGGACTTCACCCCTCCACTTT. Translating gives CASSVEWGTSPLHF.

This clonotype showed up many times. The chain combines TRBV5-8 with TRBJ1-5, with D possibly being TRBD1 (5 bases). The CDR3 runs to 16 residues. CDR1 is SGHTS and CDR2 is YDEGEE in the germline V gene. Trimming pared 0 bases from V and 0 bases from J, leaving 10 bases between. The CDR3 is CASSLEGVFSNQPQHF. The CDR3 bases are TGTGCCAGCAGCTTGGAAGGGGTCTTTAGCAATCAGCCCCAGCATTTT.

In this sample, this clonotype turned up many times. The genes are TRBV5-6 and TRBJ2-3, with TRBD2 matching over 8 bases. In germline, CDR1 is SGHDT, CDR2 YYEEEE. Germline trimming cut 0 bases from V and 5 bases from J; bases unmatched to any gene: 2. The CDR3 is 14 amino acids. The CDR3 sequence: CASSLAGGVDTQYF. CDR3 bases: TGTGCCAGCAGCTTGGCCGGGGGGGTAGATACGCAGTATTTT.

This clonotype appeared many times. The chain is built from TRBV7-2 and TRBJ2-1; 10 nucleotides match TRBD2. Germline CDR1 and CDR2: SGHTA and FQGNSA. CDR3 length: 16 amino acids. The ends lost 4 bases at V and 5 bases at J; junction bases unmatched: 8. CDR3 loop: CASSSQRGGWNNEQFF. In DNA form, the CDR3 reads TGTGCCAGCAGCTCCCAGCGGGGGGGTTGGAACAATGAGCAGTTCTTC.

This clonotype occurred many times. This chain uses TRBV28 with TRBJ1-6; 7 nucleotides match TRBD1. CDR3 length: 20 amino acids. The V gene's germline CDR1 is MDHEN and CDR2 SYDVKM. With V trimmed by 5 bases and J by 2 bases, 18 bases remained unmatched. In DNA form, the CDR3 reads TGTGCCAGCAGTCCGACGAGGGACAGAAACCGATGGGCCTATAATTCACCCCTCCACTTT. Its translation is CASSPTRDRNRWAYNSPLHF.

This clonotype was seen many times. The rearrangement joins TRBV6-6 to TRBJ2-3, with D hard to call. Germline values: CDR1 MNHNY, CDR2 SVGAGI (reference sequence). V was cut by 2 bases and J by 1 base, with 4 bases left in between. This CDR3 contains 13 residues. In DNA, the CDR3 is TGTGCCAGCAGTTACCGGGGCACAGATACGCAGTATTTT. Its protein product is CASSYRGTDTQYF.